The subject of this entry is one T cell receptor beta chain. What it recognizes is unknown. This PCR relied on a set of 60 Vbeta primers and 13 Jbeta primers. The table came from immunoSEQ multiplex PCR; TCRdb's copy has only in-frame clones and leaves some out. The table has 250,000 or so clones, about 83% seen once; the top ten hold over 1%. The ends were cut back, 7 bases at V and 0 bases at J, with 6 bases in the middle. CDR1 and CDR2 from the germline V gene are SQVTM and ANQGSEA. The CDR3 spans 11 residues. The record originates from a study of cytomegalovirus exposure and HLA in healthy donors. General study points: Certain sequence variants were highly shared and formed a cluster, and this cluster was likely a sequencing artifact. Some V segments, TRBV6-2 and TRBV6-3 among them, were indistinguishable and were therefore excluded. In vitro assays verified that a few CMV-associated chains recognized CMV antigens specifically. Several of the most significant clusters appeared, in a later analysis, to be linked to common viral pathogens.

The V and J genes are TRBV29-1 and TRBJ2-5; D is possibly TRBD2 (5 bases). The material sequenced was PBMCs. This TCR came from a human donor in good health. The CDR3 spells CSAGYQETQYF. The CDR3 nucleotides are TGCAGCGCGGGGTACCAAGAGACCCAGTACTTC. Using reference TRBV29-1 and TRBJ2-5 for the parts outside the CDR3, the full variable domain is SAVISQKPSRDICQRGTSLTIQCQVDSQVTMMFWYRQQPGQSLTLIATANQGSEATYESGFVIDKFPISRPNLTFSTLTVSNMSPEDSSIYLCSAGYQETQYFGPGTRLLVL.